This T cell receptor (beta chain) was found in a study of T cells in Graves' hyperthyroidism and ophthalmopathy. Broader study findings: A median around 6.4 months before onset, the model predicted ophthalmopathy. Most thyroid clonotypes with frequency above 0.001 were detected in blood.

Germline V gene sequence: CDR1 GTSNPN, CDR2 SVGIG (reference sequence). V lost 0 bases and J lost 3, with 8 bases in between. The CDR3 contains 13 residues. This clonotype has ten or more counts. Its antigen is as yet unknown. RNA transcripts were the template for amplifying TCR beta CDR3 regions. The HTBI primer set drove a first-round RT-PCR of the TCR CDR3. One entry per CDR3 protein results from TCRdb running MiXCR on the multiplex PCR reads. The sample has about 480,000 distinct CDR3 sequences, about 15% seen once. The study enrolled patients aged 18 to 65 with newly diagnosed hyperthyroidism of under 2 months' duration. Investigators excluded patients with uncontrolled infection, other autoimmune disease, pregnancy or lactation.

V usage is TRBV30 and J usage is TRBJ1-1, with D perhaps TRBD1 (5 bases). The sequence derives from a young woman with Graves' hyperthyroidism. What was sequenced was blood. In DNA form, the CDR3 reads TGTGCCTGGAGTGTACCGGGGGACACTGAAGCTTTCTTT. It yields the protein CAWSVPGDTEAFF.